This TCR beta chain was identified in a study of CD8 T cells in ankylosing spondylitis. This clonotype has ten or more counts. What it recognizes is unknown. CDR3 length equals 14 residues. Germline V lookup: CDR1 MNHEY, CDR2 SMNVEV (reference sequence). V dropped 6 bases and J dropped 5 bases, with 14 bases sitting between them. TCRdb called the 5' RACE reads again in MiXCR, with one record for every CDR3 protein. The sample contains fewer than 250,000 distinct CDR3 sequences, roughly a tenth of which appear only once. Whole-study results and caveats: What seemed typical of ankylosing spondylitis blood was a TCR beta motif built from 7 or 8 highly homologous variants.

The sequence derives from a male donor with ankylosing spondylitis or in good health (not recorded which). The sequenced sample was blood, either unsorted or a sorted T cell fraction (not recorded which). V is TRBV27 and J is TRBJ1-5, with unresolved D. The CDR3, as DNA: TGTGCCAGCAGACCGGGTTCTTATTATCAGCCCCAGCATTTT. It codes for CASRPGSYYQPQHF.